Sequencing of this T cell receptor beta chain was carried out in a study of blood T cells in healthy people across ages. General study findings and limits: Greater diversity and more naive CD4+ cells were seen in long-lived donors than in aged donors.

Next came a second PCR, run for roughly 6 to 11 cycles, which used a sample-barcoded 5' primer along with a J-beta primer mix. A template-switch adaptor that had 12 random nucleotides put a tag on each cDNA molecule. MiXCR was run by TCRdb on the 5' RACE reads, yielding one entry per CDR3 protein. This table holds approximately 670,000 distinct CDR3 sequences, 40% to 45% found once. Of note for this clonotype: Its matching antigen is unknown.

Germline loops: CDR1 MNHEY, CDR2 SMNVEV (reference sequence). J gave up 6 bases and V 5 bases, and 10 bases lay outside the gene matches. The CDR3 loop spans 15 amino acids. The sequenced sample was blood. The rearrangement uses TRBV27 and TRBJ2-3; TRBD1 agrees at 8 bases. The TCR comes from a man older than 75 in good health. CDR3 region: CASSQRQGISDTQYF. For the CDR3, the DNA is TGTGCCAGCAGTCAGCGACAGGGGATCAGCGATACGCAGTATTTT.